The present entry profiles one TCR beta chain with its context. The antigen remains unidentified. This sample stems from a study of T cells in localized non-small cell lung cancer. Study-level points and caveats: In adjacent lung appeared a median 57 of the top 100 tumor clones. Heterogeneity within the tumor remains possible, as just one region underwent sequencing. Uninvolved adjacent lung showed higher T cell clonality than tumor.

Generated by immunoSEQ multiplex PCR, the TCRdb table keeps only in-frame clones and is missing some. The sample contains under 150,000 clones, approximately 88% of which appear only once. Germline lookup yields CDR1 SGHTA and CDR2 FQGNSA. The germline V and J ends were trimmed by 7 bases and 4 bases, with 17 bases remaining between them. The CDR3 totals 15 residues. V is TRBV7-2 and J is TRBJ2-1, with D maybe TRBD2 (6 bases). This specimen consisted of peripheral blood, obtained before any cancer treatment. This TCR came from a female donor older than 55 with stage I lung adenocarcinoma. Written as DNA, the CDR3 is TGTGCCAGCACTCCCCTGGGAGGACCTTACAATGAGCAGTTCTTC. Translated, it gives CASTPLGGPYNEQFF.